This T cell receptor (beta chain) was sequenced in a study of immune evolution from preneoplasia to lung adenocarcinoma. Data came from immunoSEQ multiplex PCR; TCRdb stores just in-frame clones and leaves some out. The sample includes more than 10,000 clones, about 85% of them seen just once. CDR3 length equals 16 residues. Germline CDR1 reads SGHNT; CDR2 reads YENEEA. After removal of 0 bases from V and 5 bases from J, the junction contained 7 bases not matched to a gene. Sequencing used FFPE tissue from an adenomatous hyperplasia lung lesion. Subset noted: atypical adenomatous hyperplasia (AAH), lung preneoplasia. The source of this sequence is a person over 45 with lung adenocarcinoma. The genes are TRBV11-3 and TRBJ2-3; 8 nucleotides align to TRBD2. As DNA, the CDR3 is TGTGCCAGCAGCTTAGAAGGGACTAGAGGTAAAGATACGCAGTATTTT. Its translation is CASSLEGTRGKDTQYF.